This record covers a single T cell receptor beta chain. This record comes from a study of blood T cell repertoires in COVID-19. Study at large: The origin of the acute and convalescent COVID-19 samples was the United States, Italy and Spain. The analysed material was cDNA or gDNA that came from T cells, B-cell-depleted T cells, or PBMCs.

As processed by the authors: Using reference gene primer amplification, nucleated cell counts were estimated. Assay used: immunoSEQ multiplex PCR; TCRdb lists only in-frame clones, some missing. Clone size and V and J calls were adopted from that table, with D and trimming inferred from the DNA. The sample lists about 74,000 clones, over 70% seen once, with approximately 21% in the top ten. The clonotype originates from a man aged 65 to 79 with acute or convalescent COVID-19. The sequencing input was peripheral blood.

The CDR3 nucleotides are TGTGCCAGCAGCCCCATTTTGGAGTTAGCCAAAAACATTCAGTACTTC. This encodes CASSPILELAKNIQYF. This sequence joins TRBV7-9 and TRBJ2-4; D gene uncertain. This CDR3 comprises 16 residues. Trimming stripped 5 bases from V and 0 bases from J, with 14 bases between. CDR1 is SEHNR, CDR2 FQNEAQ, per germline (reference sequence).